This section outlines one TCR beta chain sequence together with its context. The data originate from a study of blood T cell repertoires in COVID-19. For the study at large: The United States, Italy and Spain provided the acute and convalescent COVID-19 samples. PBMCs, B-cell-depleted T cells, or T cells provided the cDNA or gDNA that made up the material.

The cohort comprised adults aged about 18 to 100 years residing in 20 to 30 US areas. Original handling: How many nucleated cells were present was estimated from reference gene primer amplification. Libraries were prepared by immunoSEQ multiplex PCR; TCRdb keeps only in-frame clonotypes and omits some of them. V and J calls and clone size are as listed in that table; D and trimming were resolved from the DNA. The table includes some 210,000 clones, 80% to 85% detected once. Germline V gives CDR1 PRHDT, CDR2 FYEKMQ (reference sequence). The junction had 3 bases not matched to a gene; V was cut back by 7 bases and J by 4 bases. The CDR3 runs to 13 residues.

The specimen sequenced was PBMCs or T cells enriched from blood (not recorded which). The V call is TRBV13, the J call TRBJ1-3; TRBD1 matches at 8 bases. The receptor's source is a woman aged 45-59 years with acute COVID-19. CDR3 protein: CASIWTGGNTIYF. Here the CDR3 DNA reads TGTGCCAGCATCTGGACAGGGGGAAACACCATATATTTT.